The next 5 T cell receptor beta chains were all read from a single sample in a study of blood T cell repertoires in COVID-19. Measured with immunoSEQ multiplex PCR; TCRdb has only the in-frame clones, and not every one. The sample has about 440,000 clones, around 88% seen once. Material: peripheral blood. Receptor source: a woman aged 50 to 65 with COVID-19, enrolled during active disease.

The chain is built from TRBV13 and TRBJ2-2; D gene uncertain. The length of the CDR3 is 12 residues. V dropped 6 bases and J dropped 6 bases, with 8 bases sitting between them. Germline V gene sequence: CDR1 PRHDT, CDR2 FYEKMQ (reference sequence). CDR3 nucleotides: TGTGCCAGCAGTTTCATAGCCGGGGAGCTGTTTTTT. The encoded protein is CASSFIAGELFF.

A few counts support this clone. The chain recombines TRBV27 with TRBJ2-7; tentative D call: TRBD1 (5 bases). V lost 5 bases, J lost 8 bases, and 28 bases lay in between. The CDR3 is 17 amino acids. CDR1 and CDR2 from the germline V gene are MNHEY and SMNVEV (reference sequence). DNA of the CDR3: TGTGCCAGCAGTACTTATCAGCGTGGGGCAGAGCTACGACAGCAGTACTTC. The encoded protein is CASSTYQRGAELRQQYF.

The V gene is TRBV7-3, the J gene TRBJ2-3, with a tentative D call TRBD2 (7 bases). The germline CDR1 and CDR2 sequences are SGHTA and FQGTGA. Trimming cost V 3 bases and J 5 bases, with 18 bases left between them. The CDR3 consists of 16 residues. The CDR3 sequence: CASSFDPGGVGDTQYF. The CDR3, as DNA: TGTGCCAGCAGCTTCGATCCGGGGGGCGTCGGAGATACGCAGTATTTT.

In its sample, this clone was seen a few times. V is TRBV29-1 and J is TRBJ2-7; 11 nucleotides align to TRBD1. CDR1 and CDR2 from the germline V gene are SQVTM and ANQGSEA. J lost 6 bases, V lost 7 bases, and 14 bases had no gene match. The CDR3 contains 15 residues. The DNA for the CDR3 is TGCAGCGCTGGGGACAGTTCCGGGACAGGGGGCGAGCAGTACTTC. Translated: CSAGDSSGTGGEQYF.

V is TRBV2 and J is TRBJ1-4; no reliable D call. The CDR3 is 15 amino acids. Between the trimmed V and J ends, which lost 1 base and 3 bases, there was a span of 9 bases. CDR1 SNHLY and CDR2 FYNNEI come from the germline V gene. This CDR3 is CASSEDRGSNEKLFF. The CDR3 nucleotides are TGTGCCAGCAGTGAAGATCGGGGATCTAATGAAAAACTGTTTTTT. Together with reference TRBV2 and TRBJ1-4, the CDR3 gives the full variable domain: EPEVTQTPSHQVTQMGQEVILRCVPISNHLYFYWYRQILGQKVEFLVSFYNNEISEKSEIFDDQFSVERPDGSNFTLKIRSTKLEDSAMYFCASSEDRGSNEKLFFGSGTQLSVL.